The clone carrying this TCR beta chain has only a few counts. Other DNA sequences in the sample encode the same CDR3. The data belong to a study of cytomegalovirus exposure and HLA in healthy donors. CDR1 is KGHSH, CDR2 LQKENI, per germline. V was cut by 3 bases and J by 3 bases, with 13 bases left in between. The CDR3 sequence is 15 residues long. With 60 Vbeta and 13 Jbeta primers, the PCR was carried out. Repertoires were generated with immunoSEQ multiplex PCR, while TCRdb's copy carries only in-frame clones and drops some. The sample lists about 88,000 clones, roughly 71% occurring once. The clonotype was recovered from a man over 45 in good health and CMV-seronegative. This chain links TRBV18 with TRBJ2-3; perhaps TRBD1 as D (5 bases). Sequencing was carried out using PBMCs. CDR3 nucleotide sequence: TGTGCCAGCTCACCTTTCCAGGGAAGGACAGATACGCAGTATTTT. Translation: CASSPFQGRTDTQYF.